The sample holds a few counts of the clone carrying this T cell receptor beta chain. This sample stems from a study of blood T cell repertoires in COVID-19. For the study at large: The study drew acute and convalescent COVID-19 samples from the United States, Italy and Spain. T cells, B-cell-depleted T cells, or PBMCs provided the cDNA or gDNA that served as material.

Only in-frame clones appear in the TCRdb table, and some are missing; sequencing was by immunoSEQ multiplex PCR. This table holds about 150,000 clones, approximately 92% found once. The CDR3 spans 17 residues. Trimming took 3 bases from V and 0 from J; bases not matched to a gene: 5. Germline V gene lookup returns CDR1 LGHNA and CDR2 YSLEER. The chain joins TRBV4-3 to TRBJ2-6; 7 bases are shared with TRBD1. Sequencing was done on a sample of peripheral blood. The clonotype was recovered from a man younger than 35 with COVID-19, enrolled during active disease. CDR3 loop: CASSHRDSHSGANVLTF. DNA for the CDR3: TGCGCCAGCAGCCACCGGGACAGCCACTCTGGGGCCAACGTCCTGACTTTC.